This is a list of T cell receptor beta chains from one sample in a study of T cell changes during pregnancy in multiple sclerosis. This table comes from immunoSEQ multiplex PCR, and its TCRdb copy is limited to in-frame clones, with some not included. Among some 96,000 clones listed, about 92% were seen once. The sequenced sample was peripheral blood, obtained after pregnancy. These receptors all stem from a female donor with multiple sclerosis, enrolled in a pregnancy study. Both conserved end residues are part of each CDR3. The D gene is left open where the match is weak. Clone size appears in some rows only: once, few, many, or a class for an expanded clone.

TRBJ1-1 | 15 | . | . | TRBV4-3 | TGCGCCAGCAGCCAAGAGGGCAGGGGTTGGACTGAAGCTTTCTTT | CASSQEGRGWTEAFF
TRBJ2-1 | 12 | once | . | TRBV11-2 | TGTGCCAGCAGCCGCCTAAGTATTGAGCAGTTCTTC | CASSRLSIEQFF
TRBJ2-5 | 17 | . | TRBD2 | TRBV15 | TGTGCCACCTCCGGAGGCGCGGGAGGGCTATTTCAGGAGACCCAGTACTTC | CATSGGAGGLFQETQYF
TRBJ1-6 | 12 | . | . | TRBV19 | TGTGCCAGTAGTGTACAGAATTCACCCCTCCACTTT | CASSVQNSPLHF
TRBJ1-1 | 13 | . | TRBD1 | TRBV6-1 | TGTGCCACTAAGGACAGGGAGGGAACTGAAGCTTTCTTT | CATKDREGTEAFF
TRBJ2-3 | 14 | . | . | TRBV9 | TGTGCCAGCAGCGTAGGGACATCCACAGATACGCAGTATTTT | CASSVGTSTDTQYF
TRBJ2-5 | 19 | . | TRBD2 | TRBV7-9 | TGTGCCAGCAGCTCGATAAGGAGACTAGCGGGGGTTCTTAAAGAGACCCAGTACTTC | CASSSIRRLAGVLKETQYF
TRBJ2-1 | 17 | once | TRBD1 | TRBV7-3 | TGTGCCAGCAGCCCTTACCTACAGGGGGCGCGGGTCAATGAGCAGTTCTTC | CASSPYLQGARVNEQFF
TRBJ1-2 | 15 | . | . | TRBV6-1 | TGTGCCAGCAGTGAAGCGCGGCATTACCTCTATGGCTACACCTTC | CASSEARHYLYGYTF
TRBJ2-1 | 17 | . | TRBD2 | TRBV2 | TGTGCCAGCAGTGACTATGGCCTAGCGGCCTCCTACAATGAGCAGTTCTTC | CASSDYGLAASYNEQFF
TRBJ2-7 | 12 | . | TRBD2 | TRBV30 | TGTGCCTGGTCTAGCGGGGGTTTCGAGCAGTACTTC | CAWSSGGFEQYF
TRBJ2-3 | 15 | . | TRBD1 | TRBV6-1 | TGTGCCAGCAGAGCCGGGACAGAGAGCAGAGATACGCAGTATTTT | CASRAGTESRDTQYF
TRBJ1-2 | 15 | . | . | TRBV19 | TGTGCCAGTAGTATGGGCCTTCTGAAGTCCCCTGGCTACACCTTC | CASSMGLLKSPGYTF
TRBJ1-6 | 14 | . | TRBD1 | TRBV11-2 | TGTGCCAGCAGCTGGGACAGGGGTAATTCACCCCTCCACTTT | CASSWDRGNSPLHF
TRBJ2-7 | 15 | . | . | TRBV6-5 | TGTGCCAGCACTCGAACACCCGTTAAAGCCTACGAGCAGTACTTC | CASTRTPVKAYEQYF
TRBJ1-6 | 14 | . | . | TRBV12-5 | TGTGCTAGTGGTTTGAGGGAAGGGAGTTCACCCCTCCACTTT | CASGLREGSSPLHF
TRBJ1-4 | 14 | . | . | TRBV6-5 | TGTGCCAGCAGTTACGGCAGGGGAGAGGAAAAACTGTTTTTT | CASSYGRGEEKLFF
TRBJ2-6 | 16 | . | TRBD1 | TRBV4-3 | TGCGCCAGCAGCCAAGGGACAGGGGACGGGGCCAACGTCCTGACTTTC | CASSQGTGDGANVLTF
TRBJ1-5 | 14 | . | . | TRBV7-6 | TGTGCCAGCAGCTTAGCCCCAGGGAATCAGCCCCAGCATTTT | CASSLAPGNQPQHF
TRBJ2-3 | 16 | . | TRBD2 | TRBV30 | TGTGCCTGGAGTGAAAGGACTAGCGGGAAGGTAGATACGCAGTATTTT | CAWSERTSGKVDTQYF
TRBJ1-6 | 15 | . | TRBD1 | TRBV6-6 | TGTGCCAGCAGTCACGGGACAGGCGGAAATTCACCCCTCCACTTT | CASSHGTGGNSPLHF
TRBJ2-4 | 13 | . | . | TRBV29-1 | TGCAGCGTTGAAGTAGAGGTGGGGGGCATTCAGTACTTC | CSVEVEVGGIQYF
TRBJ1-6 | 13 | once | . | TRBV7-6 | TGTGCCAGCAGCTTAGCAGTCGGTTCACCCCTCCACTTT | CASSLAVGSPLHF
TRBJ2-1 | 18 | . | TRBD2 | TRBV7-3 | TGTGCCAGCAGCTTTGGGCTAGCGGGGGGGATATCCGCCAATGAGCAGTTCTTC | CASSFGLAGGISANEQFF
TRBJ1-1 | 17 | . | . | TRBV21-1 | TGTGCCAGCAGCAAAGTGGGCCCAGCGGGCCCGGGCACTGAAGCTTTCTTT | CASSKVGPAGPGTEAFF
TRBJ1-2 | 15 | few | TRBD1 | TRBV19 | TGTGCCAGTAGTATACTGGGACAGGGGAACTATGGCTACACCTTC | CASSILGQGNYGYTF
TRBJ2-3 | 17 | . | TRBD1 | TRBV19 | TGTGCCAGTAGTACACTTCCGGGACAGGGGGGAACAGATACGCAGTATTTT | CASSTLPGQGGTDTQYF
TRBJ2-3 | 11 | . | . | TRBV20-1 | TGCAGTGCTAGTTCCCGTGATACGCAGTATTTT | CSASSRDTQYF
TRBJ1-1 | 13 | . | . | TRBV2 | TGTGCCAGCGGTGGGACTGCGAACACTGAAGCTTTCTTT | CASGGTANTEAFF
TRBJ2-4 | 15 | once | TRBD2 | TRBV13 | TGTGCCAGCAGCCGAGGACTAGCGGGAGGAAACATTCAGTACTTC | CASSRGLAGGNIQYF
TRBJ1-1 | 15 | . | . | TRBV7-2 | TGTGCCAGCAGCCCGTACAGGAGTTCGAACACTGAAGCTTTCTTT | CASSPYRSSNTEAFF
TRBJ1-4 | 15 | . | . | TRBV15 | TGTGCCACCAGCAGAGTTTGGGGGGTGGGTGAAAAACTGTTTTTT | CATSRVWGVGEKLFF
TRBJ1-6 | 9 | . | . | TRBV7-9 | TGTGCCCTAGGCCCACCCCTCCACTTT | CALGPPLHF
TRBJ2-1 | 15 | . | TRBD2 | TRBV7-2 | TGTGCCAGCAGCTTAGAACTAGCGGCCTACAATGAGCAGTTCTTC | CASSLELAAYNEQFF
TRBJ2-1 | 14 | . | . | TRBV19 | TGTGCCAGTAGTATTGATAGCTCAGTCAATGAGCAGTTCTTC | CASSIDSSVNEQFF
TRBJ2-2 | 15 | . | . | TRBV21-1 | TGTGCCAGCAGCAAATTGGGCAGGAACACCGGGGAGCTGTTTTTT | CASSKLGRNTGELFF
TRBJ2-7 | 12 | . | . | TRBV30 | TGTGCCTGGAGTGTGGGGGGACTCGAGCAGTACTTC | CAWSVGGLEQYF
TRBJ1-3 | 14 | once | TRBD1 | TRBV6-1 | TGTGCCAGCAGACCTCAGGGGGCTCGAAACACCATATATTTT | CASRPQGARNTIYF
TRBJ2-2 | 18 | . | TRBD2 | TRBV11-1 | TGTGCCAGCAGCTTAGTCACTAGCGGGAGTTGGTTGACCGGGGAGCTGTTTTTT | CASSLVTSGSWLTGELFF
TRBJ2-7 | 13 | . | . | TRBV2 | TGTGCCAGCAGTGGACAAGCCATCTACGAGCAGTACTTC | CASSGQAIYEQYF
TRBJ1-2 | 14 | . | . | TRBV21-1 | TGTGCCAGCCGCTGGTACAGACACGACTATGGCTACACCTTC | CASRWYRHDYGYTF
TRBJ1-6 | 15 | . | . | TRBV19 | TGTGCCAGTAGCCCCAGGGTTTTCTCTCGATCACCCCTCCACTTT | CASSPRVFSRSPLHF
TRBJ1-2 | 15 | . | TRBD1 | TRBV5-4 | TGTGCCAGCAGCTCCCAGGGACAGTTTAACGTCGACTACACCTTC | CASSSQGQFNVDYTF
TRBJ2-7 | 14 | . | TRBD2 | TRBV30 | TGTGCCTGGAGGGGACTAGCGGGGGCCGGAGAGCAGTACTTC | CAWRGLAGAGEQYF
TRBJ1-2 | 15 | once | . | TRBV9 | TGTGCCAGCAGCGCATTCTCTGGAGAGAACTATGGCTACACCTTC | CASSAFSGENYGYTF
TRBJ1-1 | 13 | . | . | TRBV9 | TGTGCCAGCAGCATCGGGGTGAACACTGAAGCTTTCTTT | CASSIGVNTEAFF
TRBJ2-7 | 15 | . | TRBD2 | TRBV6-5 | TGTGCCAGCAGTTACCCTAGCGGGGGATCCTACGAGCAGTACTTC | CASSYPSGGSYEQYF
TRBJ2-7 | 14 | . | TRBD1 | TRBV7-2 | TGTGCCAGCAGAAGACCCGGGACAGCCTACGAGCAGTACTTC | CASRRPGTAYEQYF
TRBJ2-2 | 14 | . | . | TRBV6-1 | TGTGCCAGCAGTGAACTAGTGAACACCGGGGAGCTGTTTTTT | CASSELVNTGELFF